This T cell receptor beta chain came from a study of cytomegalovirus exposure and HLA in healthy donors. On the study more broadly: Unique TCR beta sequences numbering fewer than 130 million came from around 180 million T cells in an earlier analysis.

Note on this clone: Its antigen is still unknown.

In the PCR, 60 Vbeta and 13 Jbeta primers were used. The table came from immunoSEQ multiplex PCR; TCRdb's copy has only in-frame clones and leaves some out. The data hold 140,000 to 150,000 clones, with 65% to 85% observed a single time. Study results and caveats: One variant, a missense change in DCLRE1C, was linked in a later analysis to TCR beta V- and J-gene trimming.

Germline CDR1 reads PRHDT; CDR2 reads FYEKMQ (reference sequence). The CDR3 spans 14 residues. Trimming shortened V by 4 bases and J by 2 bases, and 12 bases separated the two germline ends. This sequence joins TRBV13 and TRBJ2-7; no definite D call. This TCR was sampled from a woman aged 40-49 years in good health and CMV-seropositive. Sequences were obtained from PBMCs. The CDR3 is CASSSRGRPYEQYF. In DNA, the CDR3 is TGTGCCAGCAGCTCCCGAGGCCGACCCTACGAGCAGTACTTC. The full variable domain, its missing parts supplied by reference TRBV13 and TRBJ2-7, is AAGVIQSPRHLIKEKRETATLKCYPIPRHDTVYWYQQGPGQDPQFLISFYEKMQSDKGSIPDRFSAQQFSDYHSELNMSSLELGDSALYFCASSSRGRPYEQYFGPGTRLTVT.